The next 20 T cell receptor beta chains were all read from a single sample in a study of a mutant IDH1 vaccine in newly diagnosed glioma. The table came from immunoSEQ multiplex PCR; TCRdb's copy has only in-frame clones and leaves some out. This table has 70,000 to 95,000 clones, more than 65% appearing once. The time point was: baseline, week 1 (first vaccination visit). Treatment denoted: pre-vaccination baseline after standard-of-care therapy. The sample in question was PBMCs, obtained from a glioma patient treated with radiotherapy, temozolomide or both. Source of these receptors: a man aged 40-49 years with glioma. Some clones in this sample may be carry-over from other donors' samples.

CDR3 sequence (DNA): TGTGCCAGCAGCCAGGGGACATATAATTCACCCCTCCACTTT. Protein product: CASSQGTYNSPLHF. This sequence joins TRBV14 and TRBJ1-6; perhaps TRBD1 as D (6 bases). CDR3 size: 14 residues. Looked up from germline, CDR1 is SGHDN and CDR2 is FVKESK. V was clipped by 3 bases and J by 4 bases, with 7 bases between them.

The chain links TRBV6-5 to TRBJ1-4; D is uncertain. CDR1 and CDR2 (germline): MNHEY, SVGAGI. The ends were cut back, 2 bases at V and 4 bases at J, with 11 bases in the middle. CDR3 length: 15 residues. CDR3 sequence (DNA): TGTGCCAGCAGTTACGGAGGCTCATTTAATGAAAAACTGTTTTTT. This codes for CASSYGGSFNEKLFF.

The J gene is TRBJ2-3, the V gene TRBV5-1; D is unclear. There are 15 residues in the CDR3. V dropped 2 bases and J dropped 0 bases, with 10 bases sitting between them. The germline V gene encodes CDR1 SGHRS and CDR2 YFSETQ. The CDR3, as DNA: TGCGCCAGCAGCTTATACAGACTTAGCACAGATACGCAGTATTTT. Translated: CASSLYRLSTDTQYF. Full variable domain (rest looked up from reference TRBV5-1 and TRBJ2-3): KAGVTQTPRYLIKTRGQQVTLSCSPISGHRSVSWYQQTPGQGLQFLFEYFSETQRNKGNFPGRFSGRQFSNSRSEMNVSTLELGDSALYLCASSLYRLSTDTQYFGPGTRLTVL.

The V gene is TRBV20-1, the J gene TRBJ1-5; D remains ambiguous. The CDR3 is 11 amino acids. V was shortened by 5 bases and J by 9 bases, with 11 bases between the two germline ends. Germline CDR1 is DFQATT and CDR2 is SNEGSKA (reference sequence). The CDR3 region is CSAGSYGPQHF. Written as DNA, the CDR3 is TGCAGTGCTGGCTCATATGGGCCCCAGCATTTT.

V gene TRBV30 combines with J gene TRBJ1-6, with D uncertain. Germline lookup yields CDR1 GTSNPN and CDR2 SVGIG (reference sequence). The CDR3 spans 15 residues. Deletions cut 4 bases from V and 8 bases from J, with 18 bases between. CDR3 bases: TGTGCCTGGATCCCTGGGTGGACGGTCGATTCACCCCTCCACTTT. Its translation is CAWIPGWTVDSPLHF.

The gene calls are TRBV7-9 and TRBJ1-5; weak D call: TRBD1 (6 bases). This CDR3 is 15 amino acids long. Germline assignment: CDR1 SEHNR and CDR2 FQNEAQ (reference sequence). Trimming took off 6 bases at V and 3 bases at J, with 15 bases between the two ends. The CDR3 sequence: CASSSTTGNNQPQHF. For the CDR3, the DNA is TGTGCCAGCAGTTCAACAACAGGGAACAATCAGCCCCAGCATTTT.

The V call is TRBV10-2, the J call TRBJ1-1; D gene uncertain. CDR1 and CDR2 from the germline V gene are WSHSY and SAAADI. V shed 9 bases and J shed 4 bases, with 18 bases lying between them. CDR3 size: 14 residues. Written as DNA, the CDR3 is TGCGCCAGTTGCCTCCGAGGGAGGGCCACTGAAGCTTTCTTT. Its translation is CASCLRGRATEAFF.

This chain connects TRBV6-1 to TRBJ1-5; no definite D call. The germline V and J ends were trimmed by 4 bases and 4 bases, with 8 bases remaining between them. The CDR3 is 13 amino acids. Germline V lookup: CDR1 MNHNS, CDR2 SASEGT. Here the CDR3 DNA reads TGTGCCAGCAGTGCGGACTGGAATCAGCCCCAGCATTTT. Its protein is CASSADWNQPQHF.

This clone was counted between two and nine times. The chain is built from TRBV2 and TRBJ2-7; TRBD2 matches 8 bases. The germline gives CDR1 SNHLY, CDR2 FYNNEI. V dropped 6 bases and J dropped 7; count of bases not matched to a gene: 11. The length of the CDR3 is 14 residues. CDR3: CASRTTSGPREQYF. The CDR3 DNA is TGTGCCAGCAGGACTACTAGCGGCCCTAGGGAGCAGTACTTC. Looking up the rest from reference TRBV2 and TRBJ2-7 gives the full variable domain: EPEVTQTPSHQVTQMGQEVILRCVPISNHLYFYWYRQILGQKVEFLVSFYNNEISEKSEIFDDQFSVERPDGSNFTLKIRSTKLEDSAMYFCASRTTSGPREQYFGPGTRLTVT.

This clone appeared once. V and J are TRBV29-1 and TRBJ1-2, with no clear D. The CDR3 length is 11 residues. Germline values: CDR1 SQVTM, CDR2 ANQGSEA. Trimming removed 0 bases from V and 6 bases from J, with 5 bases in between. The CDR3: CSVEERDGYTF. The CDR3 DNA is TGCAGCGTTGAAGAGAGGGATGGCTACACCTTC. The full variable domain, its missing parts supplied by reference TRBV29-1 and TRBJ1-2, is SAVISQKPSRDICQRGTSLTIQCQVDSQVTMMFWYRQQPGQSLTLIATANQGSEATYESGFVIDKFPISRPNLTFSTLTVSNMSPEDSSIYLCSVEERDGYTFGSGTRLTVV.

This chain connects TRBV6-1 to TRBJ1-1, with D maybe TRBD1 (5 bases). V gave up 7 bases and J gave up 3 bases, with 9 bases separating them. Germline CDR1 MNHNS, CDR2 SASEGT. The CDR3 loop spans 12 amino acids. The CDR3 nucleotides read TGTGCCAGCACCCGCAGGGACACTGAAGCTTTCTTT. This sequence encodes CASTRRDTEAFF.

This clone was recorded once. This chain uses TRBV6-5 with TRBJ1-1; TRBD1 matches at 7 bases. There are 15 residues in the CDR3. In germline, CDR1 is MNHEY, CDR2 SVGAGI. V was clipped by 4 bases and J by 1 base; unmatched bases: 6. The CDR3 protein is CASSSIDRANTEAFF. DNA for the CDR3: TGTGCCAGCAGTTCGATCGACAGGGCGAACACTGAAGCTTTCTTT.

The chain has TRBV5-8 and TRBJ1-2, with a tentative D call TRBD1 (5 bases). V lost 0 bases and J lost 8, with 14 bases in between. Germline-derived CDR1 and CDR2 are SGHTS and YDEGEE. This CDR3 contains 14 residues. The CDR3 coding sequence is TGTGCCAGCAGCTTGGAGGGACTGACCTTGGGCTACACCTTC. Amino acid sequence: CASSLEGLTLGYTF.

In this sample, this clone turned up a few times. The chain employs TRBV7-9 and TRBJ1-5; TRBD1 is a possible D gene (6 bases). Trimming took off 5 bases at V and 7 bases at J, with 9 bases between the two ends. The length of the CDR3 is 12 residues. Germline V gene data show CDR1 as SEHNR and CDR2 as FQNEAQ (reference sequence). In DNA form, the CDR3 reads TGTGCCAGCAGCCAGGACAGCCAGCCCCAGCATTTT. It is translated as CASSQDSQPQHF.

The chain joins TRBV28 to TRBJ1-2; D unresolved. Germline values: CDR1 MDHEN, CDR2 SYDVKM. The CDR3 length is 12 residues. The V and J ends lost 4 bases and 5 bases respectively, with 8 bases between them. The CDR3 loop is CASSSQEYGYTF. The CDR3 nucleotides are TGTGCCAGCAGTTCGCAGGAATATGGCTACACCTTC.

The rearrangement uses TRBV6-5 and TRBJ1-5; the match to TRBD1 covers 7 bases. The V segment lost 4 bases and the J segment 1 base; nucleotides outside the gene matches: 4. CDR1 MNHEY and CDR2 SVGAGI come from the germline V gene. The CDR3 sequence is 15 residues long. CDR3 coding DNA: TGTGCCAGCAGTTCCCGGGACAGAAGCAATCAGCCCCAGCATTTT. Protein sequence: CASSSRDRSNQPQHF.

The table lists this clone with a count of one. V usage is TRBV6-5 and J usage is TRBJ2-5, with a weak D call TRBD2 (5 bases). CDR3 length: 13 amino acids. Per germline, CDR1 MNHEY and CDR2 SVGAGI. V was cut by 6 bases and J by 1 base, with 9 bases left in between. The CDR3 reads CASRGGVQETQYF. In DNA form, the CDR3 reads TGTGCCAGCAGAGGAGGCGTCCAAGAGACCCAGTACTTC.

The genes are TRBV5-1 and TRBJ2-7, with no clear D. CDR3 length: 14 residues. Per the germline V gene, CDR1 is SGHRS and CDR2 is YFSETQ. Trimming shortened V by 0 bases and J by 0 bases, and 7 bases separated the two germline ends. The DNA for the CDR3 is TGCGCCAGCAGCTTGGACCCGAGCTCCTACGAGCAGTACTTC. This translates into CASSLDPSSYEQYF. Variable domain in full (rest from reference TRBV5-1 and TRBJ2-7): KAGVTQTPRYLIKTRGQQVTLSCSPISGHRSVSWYQQTPGQGLQFLFEYFSETQRNKGNFPGRFSGRQFSNSRSEMNVSTLELGDSALYLCASSLDPSSYEQYFGPGTRLTVT.

V usage is TRBV18 and J usage is TRBJ2-7; 8 nucleotides match TRBD2. The V and J ends lost 0 bases and 3 bases, in that order; junction bases with no gene match: 4. CDR3 length: 15 residues. Germline V gene sequence: CDR1 KGHSH, CDR2 LQKENI. CDR3 residues: CASSPPGLGGYEQYF. CDR3 coding DNA: TGTGCCAGCTCACCACCGGGACTAGGTGGCTACGAGCAGTACTTC.

V and J are TRBV6-5 and TRBJ1-2, with TRBD1 identical over 9 bases. Germline loops: CDR1 MNHEY, CDR2 SVGAGI. V lost 8 bases and J lost 8; bases outside the gene matches: 12. This CDR3 comprises 14 residues. Here the CDR3 DNA reads TGTGCCAGCGGCCAACAGGGGGCCTATCGCGGCTACACCTTC. This codes for CASGQQGAYRGYTF.